The rows below give T cell receptor beta chains drawn from one sample of a study of Ad26.COV2.S vaccination and SARS-CoV-2 variants. Profiled with immunoSEQ multiplex PCR; TCRdb holds only in-frame clones, not every one. The sample records 240,000 or so clones, 85% to 90% being singletons. The material was peripheral blood, obtained in a trial of Ad26.COV2.S vaccine versus placebo. All receptors come from a person between 18 and 59 years old who received the Ad26.COV2.S COVID-19 vaccine or a placebo. Both conserved end residues are part of each CDR3. D genes are given only for firm matches. Not every row has a clone size; where given, it reads once, few, many or a size class.

size,D,V,J,CDR3,DNA
NA,NA,TRBV29-1,TRBJ2-2,CSVDSKNTGELFF,TGCAGCGTTGACTCCAAGAACACCGGGGAGCTGTTTTTT
NA,NA,TRBV19,TRBJ2-3,CASSPPGDGTDTQYF,TGTGCCAGTAGTCCGCCGGGGGATGGCACAGATACGCAGTATTTT
NA,TRBD1,TRBV5-1,TRBJ1-4,CASSVQTGVNEKLFF,TGCGCCAGCAGCGTCCAGACAGGGGTGAATGAAAAACTGTTTTTT
NA,NA,TRBV2,TRBJ1-1,CASSPGQPGRMIGTEAFF,TGTGCCAGCAGTCCCGGACAGCCGGGACGGATGATCGGCACTGAAGCTTTCTTT
NA,TRBD1,TRBV6-1,TRBJ2-7,CASSEGTGAIYEQYF,TGTGCCAGCAGTGAAGGCACAGGGGCGATCTACGAGCAGTACTTC
NA,NA,TRBV7-3,TRBJ2-5,CASSPKGDRQETQYF,TGTGCCAGCAGCCCGAAAGGCGACAGGCAAGAGACCCAGTACTTC
NA,NA,TRBV25-1,TRBJ2-7,CASSESGPYEQYF,TGTGCCAGCAGTGAATCGGGACCATACGAGCAGTACTTC
NA,NA,TRBV7-2,TRBJ2-2,CASSSGQTGELFF,TGTGCCAGCAGCTCCGGACAGACCGGGGAGCTGTTTTTT
once,NA,TRBV27,TRBJ2-7,CASSLSGAYEQYF,TGTGCCAGCAGTTTATCGGGGGCGTACGAGCAGTACTTC
NA,NA,TRBV19,TRBJ1-3,CASSTHLLNGAGNTIYF,TGTGCCAGTAGTACCCATCTCCTTAATGGCGCTGGAAACACCATATATTTT
few,NA,TRBV5-5,TRBJ1-4,CASSSGTKYGEKLFF,TGTGCCAGCAGTTCCGGGACAAAATATGGTGAAAAACTGTTTTTT
NA,NA,TRBV7-9,TRBJ2-7,CASSSTRRGTGEQYF,TGTGCCAGCAGCTCAACGAGGCGCGGCACGGGCGAGCAGTACTTC
NA,TRBD2,TRBV7-2,TRBJ2-1,CASSPRGLAGAGEQFF,TGTGCCAGCAGCCCAAGGGGACTAGCGGGAGCTGGCGAGCAGTTCTTC
once,NA,TRBV19,TRBJ1-5,CASRDEEYQPQHF,TGTGCCAGTAGGGACGAGGAATATCAGCCCCAGCATTTT
few,NA,TRBV6-5,TRBJ1-1,CASSSHMNTEAFF,TGTGCCAGCAGCAGCCATATGAACACTGAAGCTTTCTTT
NA,NA,TRBV4-3,TRBJ2-1,CASSPAPGRSEQFF,TGCGCCAGCAGCCCTGCCCCGGGACGGAGTGAGCAGTTCTTC
NA,TRBD1,TRBV5-1,TRBJ1-3,CASSFNRGRRSGNTIYF,TGCGCCAGCAGCTTTAATAGGGGGCGCCGCTCTGGAAACACCATATATTTT
NA,NA,TRBV7-2,TRBJ2-5,CASSSRGGPQETQYF,TGTGCCAGCAGCTCCAGGGGGGGACCACAAGAGACCCAGTACTTC
NA,NA,TRBV7-2,TRBJ2-7,CASSFGGAGYEQYF,TGTGCCAGCAGCTTCGGCGGGGCTGGCTACGAGCAGTACTTC
NA,NA,TRBV6-4,TRBJ1-5,CASSDDHGQPQHF,TGTGCCAGCAGTGACGACCACGGTCAGCCCCAGCATTTT
NA,NA,TRBV15,TRBJ2-1,CATSPGGSSYNEQFF,TGTGCCACCAGCCCTGGGGGTAGCTCCTACAATGAGCAGTTCTTC
NA,NA,TRBV6-4,TRBJ1-5,CASSAGCQPQHF,TGTGCCAGCAGTGCGGGGTGTCAGCCCCAGCATTTT
NA,TRBD1,TRBV19,TRBJ1-5,CASRTGAWGSNQPQHF,TGTGCCAGTAGGACAGGGGCTTGGGGCAGCAATCAGCCCCAGCATTTT
NA,NA,TRBV27,TRBJ2-1,CASSRTDWNEQFF,TGTGCCAGCAGTCGGACAGATTGGAATGAGCAGTTCTTC
few,NA,TRBV11-3,TRBJ1-6,CASSLGADSPLHF,TGTGCCAGCAGCTTAGGGGCGGATTCACCCCTCCACTTT
few,NA,TRBV7-3,TRBJ2-2,CASSLLVTGELFF,TGTGCCAGCAGCTTACTTGTCACCGGGGAGCTGTTTTTT
NA,TRBD1,TRBV12-5,TRBJ2-7,CASGLGVGTGRRGPYEQYF,TGTGCTAGTGGTTTGGGGGTAGGGACAGGGAGGCGGGGCCCCTACGAGCAGTACTTC
NA,TRBD1,TRBV30,TRBJ2-7,CAWSPGQVSYEQYF,TGTGCCTGGAGCCCGGGACAGGTCTCCTACGAGCAGTACTTC
NA,TRBD1,TRBV28,TRBJ1-5,CASSFTGTGGKPQHF,TGTGCCAGCAGCTTTACTGGGACAGGGGGCAAGCCCCAGCATTTT
NA,TRBD1,TRBV2,TRBJ1-2,CASSPGTGEGYTF,TGTGCCAGCAGTCCCGGGACAGGGGAAGGCTACACCTTC
NA,TRBD1,TRBV7-8,TRBJ2-7,CASRTVTGTAFYEQYF,TGTGCCAGCAGAACCGTTACCGGGACAGCCTTCTACGAGCAGTACTTC
few,TRBD1,TRBV28,TRBJ1-3,CASSSTPRTGRYGGNTIYF,TGTGCCAGCAGTTCTACCCCACGGACAGGGAGATATGGCGGAAACACCATATATTTT
NA,NA,TRBV28,TRBJ1-2,CASSLGGPMGGYTF,TGTGCCAGCAGTTTAGGGGGGCCGATGGGCGGCTACACCTTC
NA,NA,TRBV4-3,TRBJ2-1,CASSQAGAPRGEQFF,TGCGCCAGCAGCCAAGCGGGCGCCCCGAGGGGTGAGCAGTTCTTC
NA,NA,TRBV13,TRBJ2-1,CASSFGDEYNEQFF,TGTGCCAGCAGCTTTGGAGATGAATACAATGAGCAGTTCTTC
NA,NA,TRBV20-1,TRBJ2-7,CSASSGRGWGYEQYF,TGCAGTGCTAGTTCTGGCAGGGGCTGGGGCTACGAGCAGTACTTC
few,TRBD1,TRBV2,TRBJ1-3,CASSSTGSSGNTIYF,TGTGCCAGCAGTTCGACAGGGAGCTCTGGAAACACCATATATTTT